The source of this T cell receptor (beta chain) is a study of identical twins. After template switching added a universal primer site, the resulting cDNA carried unique molecular identifiers. MiXCR was run by TCRdb on the 5' RACE reads, yielding one entry per CDR3 protein. Here the sample spans about 790,000 distinct CDR3 sequences, 15% to 20% being singletons. This clonotype was seen only a few times. This sample also appeared in a second study, on T cells expressing NK-cell markers.

Source material: PBMCs. The TCR originated in a woman under 30 in good health.

The CDR3 DNA sequence: TGTGCCAGCAGCTTAAGGCGGGAGGGAGCCAAAAACATTCAGTACTTC. As protein: CASSLRREGAKNIQYF. The chain employs TRBV7-9 and TRBJ2-4, with TRBD2 matching 9 bases. The CDR3 runs 16 residues. CDR1 and CDR2 (germline): SEHNR, FQNEAQ (reference sequence). The ends lost 2 bases at V and 0 bases at J; junction bases unmatched: 2.